The rows below give T cell receptor beta chains drawn from one sample of a study of T cells after yellow fever vaccination. Each CDR3 protein is one row after TCRdb ran MiXCR on the 5' RACE reads. The sample lists approximately 510,000 distinct CDR3 sequences; 20% to 25% were seen once. The material was PBMCs, obtained 21 days after the first yellow fever vaccination. These receptors were collected from a man between 18 and 29 years old who received the YFV17D yellow fever vaccine. The CDR3 runs from the conserved cysteine through the conserved F or W. A D gene is named only where the DNA matches it firmly. Some rows mark clone size as missing; the rest say once, few, many or name a class of expanded clone.

J	size	D	V	DNA	CDR3
TRBJ1-3	few	-	TRBV7-8	TGTGCCAGCAGCTTCCAGCGGACGGTCTCTGGAAACACCATATATTTT	CASSFQRTVSGNTIYF
TRBJ2-1	-	-	TRBV29-1	TGCAGCGTTGATCCGGTGGGCTACAATGAGCAGTTCTTC	CSVDPVGYNEQFF
TRBJ1-6	-	-	TRBV20-1	TGCAGTGCTAGAGATCTGGCTCCATCACCCCTCCACTTT	CSARDLAPSPLHF
TRBJ2-1	few	-	TRBV5-4	TGTGCCAGCAGCAAGCGTGGGGGGGCCAACAATGAGCAGTTCTTC	CASSKRGGANNEQFF
TRBJ1-5	-	-	TRBV20-1	TGCAGTGCTAGCAAGGGTATAGACCAGCCCCAGCATTTT	CSASKGIDQPQHF
TRBJ1-5	-	-	TRBV19	TGTGCCAGTAGTGCCCAGGGAGGGGGAAAGCCCCAGCATTTT	CASSAQGGGKPQHF
TRBJ2-5	many	TRBD1	TRBV5-4	TGTGCCAGCAGCTTACAGGGGGCCCAAGAGACCCAGTACTTC	CASSLQGAQETQYF
TRBJ2-5	-	-	TRBV5-1	TGCGCCAGCAGCGAGGTGGCGGGACTCAACGGAGAGACCCAGTACTTC	CASSEVAGLNGETQYF
TRBJ2-3	few	-	TRBV5-4	TGTGCCAGCAGCCAAGAAGCAGATACGCAGTATTTT	CASSQEADTQYF
TRBJ2-5	-	TRBD2	TRBV3-1	TGTGCCAGCAGCGCGACTAGCCGGGAGACCCAGTACTTC	CASSATSRETQYF
TRBJ2-5	few	-	TRBV5-1	TGCGCCAGGAGCTTGCAAGGGGCAGACCAAGAGACCCAGTACTTC	CARSLQGADQETQYF
TRBJ1-1	once	-	TRBV4-1	TGCGCCAGCAGCCCCGAGGGATCAGGGCGGGCTTTCTTT	CASSPEGSGRAFF
TRBJ1-2	-	TRBD1	TRBV20-1	TGCAGTGCTAGAGGCACCAGGGGGAACTATGGCTACACCTTC	CSARGTRGNYGYTF
TRBJ2-3	few	TRBD1	TRBV24-1	TGTGCCACCAGTGAACAGGGGTTCTCAGATACGCAGTATTTT	CATSEQGFSDTQYF
TRBJ2-1	-	TRBD2	TRBV4-3	TGCGCCAGCAGCCAAGATGTCGCCGGGACTAGCTTCTCCAATGAGCAGTTCTTC	CASSQDVAGTSFSNEQFF
TRBJ1-1	once	-	TRBV10-3	TGTGCCATCAGTCAAAGACATGGGACGACTTTCTTT	CAISQRHGTTFF
TRBJ1-5	few	TRBD1	TRBV19	TGTGCCAGTAGTATTACCGGGACAGTTCATCAGCCCCAGCATTTT	CASSITGTVHQPQHF
TRBJ2-3	-	-	TRBV11-2	TGTGCCAGCACCCTACATGGGGGAGATACGCAGTATTTT	CASTLHGGDTQYF
TRBJ2-7	-	-	TRBV9	TGTGCCAGCAGCGAGGACGAGGACTACGAGCAGTACTTC	CASSEDEDYEQYF
TRBJ2-1	-	TRBD2	TRBV20-1	TGCAGTGCTAGAGATCCCGCTAGCGGGGGTCTCAATGAGCAGTTCTTC	CSARDPASGGLNEQFF
TRBJ1-5	-	-	TRBV18	TGTGCCAGCAAAGCAGGGGCCCAAAATCAGCCCCAGCATTTT	CASKAGAQNQPQHF
TRBJ1-5	-	-	TRBV27	TGTGCCAGCAGTTTATGGCCAGGGGATCAGCCCCAGCATTTT	CASSLWPGDQPQHF
TRBJ2-6	many	-	TRBV5-1	TGCGCCAGCAGCTTGGGACCCCTCTCTGGGGCCAACGTCCTGACTTTC	CASSLGPLSGANVLTF
TRBJ1-1	-	-	TRBV12-5	TGTGCTAGTGGTTTCCTACTCAGGGGCCGGAACACTGAAGCTTTCTTT	CASGFLLRGRNTEAFF
TRBJ2-1	-	-	TRBV7-3	TGTGCCAGCAGCTTAACGTTCGACAATGAGCAGTTCTTC	CASSLTFDNEQFF
TRBJ2-3	few	TRBD2	TRBV7-2	TGTGCCAGCAGCCTCCAGAGCGGGGGTCGTTATACGCAGTATTTT	CASSLQSGGRYTQYF
TRBJ1-4	-	-	TRBV27	TGTGCCAGCACCCGCAGGGTCGGGGAAAAACTGTTTTTT	CASTRRVGEKLFF
TRBJ2-3	-	-	TRBV12-3/TRBV12-4	TGTGCCAGCACTGTGGGGACAGATACGCAGTATTTT	CASTVGTDTQYF
TRBJ2-1	-	TRBD2	TRBV6-5	TGTGCCAGCAGTACTAGACTAGCGGGGTTCTACAATGAGCAGTTCTTC	CASSTRLAGFYNEQFF
TRBJ2-3	few	-	TRBV7-3	TGTGCCAGCAGCTTAAGTCCCCGAGATACGCAGTATTTT	CASSLSPRDTQYF
TRBJ2-3	-	-	TRBV11-2	TGTGCCAGCAGCTCGGGACGGGTGGGGTTGGGCACAGATACGCAGTATTTT	CASSSGRVGLGTDTQYF
TRBJ1-2	-	-	TRBV6-1	TGTGCCAGCGGCCGGGATCTGGACACCTATGGCTACACCTTC	CASGRDLDTYGYTF
TRBJ2-3	few	-	TRBV5-4	TGTGCCAGCAGCTTACGACGTAATCCGCCAGATACGCAGTATTTT	CASSLRRNPPDTQYF
TRBJ2-3	few	-	TRBV6-4	TGTGCCAGCAGTGAGTCACAGGGTGGTCTTGATACGCAGTATTTT	CASSESQGGLDTQYF
TRBJ2-5	few	-	TRBV28	TGTGCCAGCACCGCCTCCGGTCTAGGTTGGCAAGAGACCCAGTACTTC	CASTASGLGWQETQYF
TRBJ1-2	few	-	TRBV4-3	TGCGCCAGCAGCCTAAATAACTTCGGGGGACAACGTGGCTACACCTTC	CASSLNNFGGQRGYTF
TRBJ1-5	many	-	TRBV3-1	TGTGCCAGCAGCGGGGGGGCAAATCAGCCCCAGCATTTT	CASSGGANQPQHF
TRBJ2-1	-	-	TRBV20-1	TGCAGTGCCTCCCCGACTCAAAGCTCCTACAATGAGCAGTTCTTC	CSASPTQSSYNEQFF
TRBJ2-1	many	-	TRBV29-1	TGCAGCGATACGGGGGGCGGGACGGATGAGCAGTTCTTC	CSDTGGGTDEQFF
TRBJ2-2	few	-	TRBV4-1	TGCGCCAGCAGCCTCACACAACTCACCGGGGAGCTGTTTTTT	CASSLTQLTGELFF
TRBJ2-3	few	-	TRBV7-7	TGTGCCAGCAGCCGCGGACAGTACACAGATACGCAGTATTTT	CASSRGQYTDTQYF
TRBJ2-3	-	TRBD2	TRBV19	TGTGCCAGTACCCTAAGCGGGGGGTCAGATACGCAGTATTTT	CASTLSGGSDTQYF